Detailed here is one TCR beta chain. Its cognate antigen is unknown. A much larger clonotype is one base distant, so this may be a read error. Because it lacks the conserved phenylalanine or tryptophan at the end, this CDR3 is likely a read error. Because the CDR3's place on the DNA is in doubt, the DNA is left out and the CDR3 is given as listed by TCRdb. Memory CD4+ cells were defined as CD4+CD45RO+CD25-. TCRdb passed the 5' RACE reads through MiXCR, listing each CDR3 protein once. The sample gives just under 65,000 distinct CDR3 sequences, about 22% of which show up once; 2.5% to 3% is in the top ten. Study-level points and caveats: The TCR gene usage of tumor memory CD4+ T cells clustered together with blood and lymph node memory CD4+ cells and with lymph node naive CD4+ cells.

Germline V lookup: CDR1 KGHDR, CDR2 SFDVKD. The CDR3 length equals 11 residues, ends included. V usage is TRBV24-1 and J usage is TRBJ1-1; the DNA was not used to check the table's D call, TRBD1. The TCR sequence derives from a female donor with breast cancer. Material: memory CD4+ T cells sorted from a lymph node. The sample's subset: memory CD4+ T cells, CD4+CD45RO+CD25-. CDR3 sequence reads: CATSDLNRVFI.